This T cell receptor beta chain was captured in a study of cytotoxic CD8 clonotypes in ibrutinib-treated CLL. Study-level information: Within the patient group, under 12 were relapsed/refractory and about 15 treatment-naive, and around 18 were IGHV unmutated. The study, taken as a whole, reports: The public clonotypes identified were infrequent and showed contraction or stability on treatment. Clonality at baseline surpassed age-matched healthy donors and tracked circulating CD8+ T-cell counts.

The protocol was immunoSEQ multiplex PCR, while the TCRdb copy is restricted to in-frame clones and leaves out a portion. The top ten hold about 4.9% of the sample, which has about 160,000 clones, under 85% seen once. This CDR3 spans 16 amino acids. The germline CDR1 and CDR2 sequences are SNHLY and FYNNEI. V was clipped by 7 bases and J by 1 base; unmatched bases: 6. In regard to this clone: Antigen unknown.

Cryopreserved PBMCs supplied 1.5 to 2.5 micrograms of genomic DNA for TCR beta libraries. The V gene is TRBV2, the J gene TRBJ2-1; 11 bases fit TRBD2. This clonotype was sampled from a human donor with chronic lymphocytic leukemia. The sequencing used PBMCs, collected after 24 months of ibrutinib treatment. Here the CDR3 reads CASKTLAGGSYNEQFF. CDR3 in DNA: TGTGCCAGCAAGACCTTAGCGGGAGGGTCCTACAATGAGCAGTTCTTC.